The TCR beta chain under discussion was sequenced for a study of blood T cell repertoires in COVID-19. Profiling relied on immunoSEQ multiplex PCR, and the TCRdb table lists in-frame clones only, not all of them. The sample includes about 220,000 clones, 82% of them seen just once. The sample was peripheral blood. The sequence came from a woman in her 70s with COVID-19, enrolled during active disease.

This chain's CDR3 is CASSLSKGARARGYTF. CDR3 bases: TGTGCCAGCAGCTTAAGTAAGGGGGCGCGAGCACGTGGCTACACCTTC. This chain uses TRBV11-2 with TRBJ1-2; 7 bases align to TRBD1. Germline V gene lookup returns CDR1 SGHAT and CDR2 FQNNGV. V dropped 2 bases and J dropped 7; count of bases not matched to a gene: 13. The CDR3 has 16 residues. Together with reference TRBV11-2 and TRBJ1-2, the CDR3 gives the full variable domain: EAGVAQSPRYKIIEKRQSVAFWCNPISGHATLYWYQQILGQGPKLLIQFQNNGVVDDSQLPKDRFSAERLKGVDSTLKIQPAKLEDSAVYLCASSLSKGARARGYTFGSGTRLTVV.